This T cell receptor beta chain was identified during a study of T-cell memory formation after mild COVID-19. At the level of the study: Each donor largely had its own TCR clusters.

The 5'RACE method, run with constant-segment primers, produced TCR alpha and TCR beta cDNA libraries (carrying sample barcodes and UMIs). TCRdb re-called the 5' RACE reads with MiXCR, one entry per CDR3 protein. The sample includes 300,000 to 350,000 distinct CDR3 sequences, 15% to 20% seen only once; the top ten take about 21%. On this clonotype itself: Its antigen is unknown.

Whole-study results and caveats: While clones contracting from day 15 to 85 were balanced between CD4 and CD8, later expanders leaned CD4+.

V lost 5 bases and J 4 bases, leaving 11 bases between the germline ends. CDR3 length: 14 amino acids. Germline-derived CDR1 and CDR2 are SGHTA and FQGNSA. The sequence came from a man aged 18 to 35 who had mild COVID-19 (a few samples of this study predate the infection). Cell type and time point are not known. Sequences were obtained from PBMCs or a T cell subset sorted from them (not recorded which). This sequence joins TRBV7-2 and TRBJ2-2, with D uncertain. The CDR3 is CASSLTTPTGELFF. The CDR3 DNA sequence: TGTGCCAGCAGCCTTACTACACCCACCGGGGAGCTGTTTTTT. The full variable domain, its missing parts supplied by reference TRBV7-2 and TRBJ2-2, is GAGVSQSPSNKVTEKGKDVELRCDPISGHTALYWYRQSLGQGLEFLIYFQGNSAPDKSGLPSDRFSAERTGGSVSTLTIQRTQQEDSAVYLCASSLTTPTGELFFGEGSRLTVL.